This T cell receptor beta chain was profiled in a study of blood T cell repertoires in COVID-19. Across the whole study: From the United States, Italy and Spain came samples of acute and convalescent COVID-19. Sample material is recorded as cDNA or gDNA derived from T cells, B-cell-depleted T cells, or PBMCs.

Germline V gives CDR1 SGHNT, CDR2 YYREEE (reference sequence). This CDR3 is 15 amino acids long. J gave up 9 bases and V 0 bases, and 9 bases lay outside the gene matches. Authors' methods: By means of reference gene primer amplification, nucleated cell counts were estimated. The method was immunoSEQ multiplex PCR; TCRdb's version includes in-frame clones alone and lacks a portion of them. V and J calls and clone size are copied from that table; D and trimming were computed from the DNA. The sample lists 64,000 or so clones; almost 80% were seen once. This sequence joins TRBV5-4 and TRBJ2-1, with 7 bases matching TRBD2. The receptor was isolated from a man aged 80 or over with acute or convalescent COVID-19. What was sequenced was peripheral blood. This chain's CDR3 is CASSLAAGESGEQFF. The CDR3 nucleotides read TGTGCCAGCAGCTTGGCCGCGGGAGAGTCCGGTGAGCAGTTCTTC.